The text below deals with one T cell receptor beta chain. Antigen: not known. PCR primers comprised 60 Vbeta and 13 Jbeta primers. The table came from immunoSEQ multiplex PCR; TCRdb's copy has only in-frame clones and leaves some out. This table holds around 97,000 clones, roughly 79% found once. The data were taken from a study of cytomegalovirus exposure and HLA in healthy donors. The study's findings and limits: Reported findings show TCR beta sequences accurately forecast HLA-A and HLA-B alleles in most subjects. In an earlier analysis, in approximately 570 donors, most V segments appeared productive either ~87% or ~30% of the time.

CDR1 and CDR2 from the germline V gene are SGHDT and YYEEEE. The CDR3 length is 13 residues. V lost 0 bases, J lost 2 bases, and 6 bases lay in between. This chain links TRBV5-6 with TRBJ2-7; D gene unclear. The origin of this receptor is a man aged 50-60 years in good health and CMV-seropositive. The sequenced sample was PBMCs. The chain's CDR3 is CASSLGPPYEQYF. In DNA form, the CDR3 reads TGTGCCAGCAGCTTGGGGCCCCCCTACGAGCAGTACTTC.